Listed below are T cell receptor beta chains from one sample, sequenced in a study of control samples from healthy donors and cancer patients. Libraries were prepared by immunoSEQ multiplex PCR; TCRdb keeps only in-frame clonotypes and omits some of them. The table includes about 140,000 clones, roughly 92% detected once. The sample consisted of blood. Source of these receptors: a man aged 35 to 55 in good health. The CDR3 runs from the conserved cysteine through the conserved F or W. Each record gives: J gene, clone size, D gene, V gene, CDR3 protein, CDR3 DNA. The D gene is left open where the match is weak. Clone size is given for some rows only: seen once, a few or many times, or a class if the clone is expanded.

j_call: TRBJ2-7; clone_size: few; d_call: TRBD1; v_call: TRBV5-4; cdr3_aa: CASSFTGTGAYEQYF; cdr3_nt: TGTGCCAGCAGCTTTACCGGGACAGGCGCCTACGAGCAGTACTTC
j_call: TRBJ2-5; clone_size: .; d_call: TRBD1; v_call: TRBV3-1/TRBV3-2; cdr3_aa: CASSRDRGIAWETQYF; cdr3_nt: TGTGCCAGCAGTCGGGACAGGGGGATTGCATGGGAGACCCAGTACTTC
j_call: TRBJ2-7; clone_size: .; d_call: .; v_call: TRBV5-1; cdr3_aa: CASSSGQSGGQYF; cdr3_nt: TGCGCCAGCAGCTCCGGACAGTCGGGTGGGCAGTACTTC
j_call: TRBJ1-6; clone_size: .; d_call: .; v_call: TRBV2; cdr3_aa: CASSEFAEANSPLHF; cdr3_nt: TGTGCCAGCAGTGAATTTGCAGAGGCGAATTCACCCCTCCACTTT
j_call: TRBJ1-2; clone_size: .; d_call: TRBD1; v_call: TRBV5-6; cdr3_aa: CASSFSTGVYGYTF; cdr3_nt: TGTGCCAGCAGTTTCAGTACAGGGGTCTATGGCTACACCTTC
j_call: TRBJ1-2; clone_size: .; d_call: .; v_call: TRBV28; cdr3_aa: CASSRDTRGYTF; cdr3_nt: TGTGCCAGCAGCCGGGACACACGGGGCTACACCTTC
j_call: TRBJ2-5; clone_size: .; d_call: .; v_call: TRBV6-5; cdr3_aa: CASSYRGKPVGETQYF; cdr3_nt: TGTGCCAGCAGTTACAGGGGCAAACCCGTGGGGGAGACCCAGTACTTC
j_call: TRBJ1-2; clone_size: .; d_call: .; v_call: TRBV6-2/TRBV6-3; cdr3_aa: CASSYGMVGYTF; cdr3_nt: TGTGCCAGCAGTTACGGTATGGTCGGCTACACCTTC
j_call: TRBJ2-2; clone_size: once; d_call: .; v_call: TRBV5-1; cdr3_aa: CASSLSQGFTGELFF; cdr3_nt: TGCGCCAGCAGCTTGAGTCAGGGATTCACCGGGGAGCTGTTTTTT
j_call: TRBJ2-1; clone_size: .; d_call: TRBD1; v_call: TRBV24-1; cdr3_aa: CATGDRGRPNEQFF; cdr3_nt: TGTGCCACCGGCGACAGGGGGCGACCCAATGAGCAGTTCTTC
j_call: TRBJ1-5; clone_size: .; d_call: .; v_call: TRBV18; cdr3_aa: CASSPQGVGNQPQHF; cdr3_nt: TGTGCCAGCTCACCACAGGGTGTCGGCAATCAGCCCCAGCATTTT
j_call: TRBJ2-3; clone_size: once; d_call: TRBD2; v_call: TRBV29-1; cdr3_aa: CSALGLAGGGDTQYF; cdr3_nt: TGCAGCGCCCTGGGACTAGCGGGAGGAGGAGATACGCAGTATTTT
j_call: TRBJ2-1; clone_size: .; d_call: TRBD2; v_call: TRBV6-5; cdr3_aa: CASRSGGTYNEQFF; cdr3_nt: TGTGCCAGCAGGAGCGGGGGCACCTACAATGAGCAGTTCTTC
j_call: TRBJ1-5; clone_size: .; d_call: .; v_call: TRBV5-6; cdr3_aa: CASSVGSQPQHF; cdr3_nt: TGTGCCAGCAGCGTGGGGTCCCAGCCCCAGCATTTT
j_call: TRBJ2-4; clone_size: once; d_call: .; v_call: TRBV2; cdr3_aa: CASSRGGVAKNIQYF; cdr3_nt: TGTGCCAGCAGTCGAGGGGGGGTAGCCAAAAACATTCAGTACTTC
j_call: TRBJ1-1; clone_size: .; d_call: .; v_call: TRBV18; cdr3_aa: CASSPWQVRGRTEAFF; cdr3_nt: TGTGCCAGCTCACCCTGGCAGGTACGAGGGAGAACTGAAGCTTTCTTT
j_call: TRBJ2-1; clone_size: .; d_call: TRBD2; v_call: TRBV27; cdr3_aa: CASSPTSGAYNEQFF; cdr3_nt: TGTGCCAGCAGTCCCACTAGCGGAGCCTACAATGAGCAGTTCTTC
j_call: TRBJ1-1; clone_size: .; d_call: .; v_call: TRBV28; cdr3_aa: CASSHSTGNTEAFF; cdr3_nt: TGTGCCAGCAGCCACTCTACAGGGAACACTGAAGCTTTCTTT
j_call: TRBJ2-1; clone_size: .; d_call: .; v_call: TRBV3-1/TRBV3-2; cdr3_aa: CASSHRSIRPRHEQFF; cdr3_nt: TGTGCCAGCAGTCATAGGAGCATACGTCCGAGGCATGAGCAGTTCTTC
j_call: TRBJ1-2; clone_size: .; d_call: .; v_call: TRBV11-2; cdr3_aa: CASSLWGQNYGYTF; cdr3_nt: TGTGCCAGCAGCTTATGGGGGCAAAACTATGGCTACACCTTC
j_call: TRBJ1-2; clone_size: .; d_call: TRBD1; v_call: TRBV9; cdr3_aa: CASSVEPRGTGEYGYTF; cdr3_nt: TGTGCCAGCAGCGTAGAACCGAGGGGGACAGGGGAATATGGCTACACCTTC
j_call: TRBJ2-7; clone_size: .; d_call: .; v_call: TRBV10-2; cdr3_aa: CASGPSLDLYEQYF; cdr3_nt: TGCGCCAGCGGTCCATCACTCGACCTCTACGAGCAGTACTTC
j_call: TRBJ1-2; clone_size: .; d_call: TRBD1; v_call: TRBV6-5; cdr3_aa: CASSPTGNYGYTF; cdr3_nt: TGTGCCAGCAGTCCGACAGGGAACTATGGCTACACCTTC
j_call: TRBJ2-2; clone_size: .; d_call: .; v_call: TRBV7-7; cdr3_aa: CASQRVLGGTGELFF; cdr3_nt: TGTGCTAGCCAGCGGGTCCTAGGGGGCACCGGGGAGCTGTTTTTT
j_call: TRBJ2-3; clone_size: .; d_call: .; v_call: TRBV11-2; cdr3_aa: CASSFSRFSSTDTQYF; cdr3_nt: TGTGCCAGCAGCTTTAGCAGATTTTCTAGCACAGATACGCAGTATTTT
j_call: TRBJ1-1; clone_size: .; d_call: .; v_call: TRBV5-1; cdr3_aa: CASSLNRETEAFF; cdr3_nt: TGCGCCAGCAGCTTGAACAGGGAAACTGAAGCTTTCTTT
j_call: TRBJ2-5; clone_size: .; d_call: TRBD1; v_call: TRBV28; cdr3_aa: CASSPGQSIQETQYF; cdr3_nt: TGTGCCAGCAGTCCGGGACAGTCGATACAAGAGACCCAGTACTTC
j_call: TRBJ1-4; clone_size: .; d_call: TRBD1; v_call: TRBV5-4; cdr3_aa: CASSLGERDRPNEKLFF; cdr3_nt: TGTGCCAGCAGCTTGGGGGAACGGGACAGGCCTAATGAAAAACTGTTTTTT
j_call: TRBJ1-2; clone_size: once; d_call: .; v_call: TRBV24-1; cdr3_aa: CATSMTNYGYTF; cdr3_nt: TGTGCCACCAGTATGACTAACTATGGCTACACCTTC
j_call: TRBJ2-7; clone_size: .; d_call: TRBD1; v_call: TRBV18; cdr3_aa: CASSLGQGPYEQYF; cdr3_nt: TGTGCCAGCTCACTCGGACAGGGTCCCTACGAGCAGTACTTC
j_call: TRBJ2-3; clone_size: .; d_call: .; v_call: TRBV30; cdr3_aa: CAWSVAERSTDTQYF; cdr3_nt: TGTGCCTGGAGTGTAGCGGAACGGAGCACAGATACGCAGTATTTT
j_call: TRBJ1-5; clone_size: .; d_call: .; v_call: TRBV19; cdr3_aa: CASSIEYWRQPQHF; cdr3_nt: TGTGCCAGTAGTATAGAATATTGGAGACAGCCCCAGCATTTT
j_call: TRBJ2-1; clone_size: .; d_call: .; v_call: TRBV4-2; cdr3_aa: CASSQDSLGIYNEQFF; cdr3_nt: TGTGCCAGCAGCCAAGATTCCCTCGGGATCTACAATGAGCAGTTCTTC
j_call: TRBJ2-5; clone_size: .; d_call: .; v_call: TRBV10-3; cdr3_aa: CAISESDRTRGQETQYF; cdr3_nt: TGTGCCATCAGTGAGTCAGACCGTACGAGGGGGCAAGAGACCCAGTACTTC
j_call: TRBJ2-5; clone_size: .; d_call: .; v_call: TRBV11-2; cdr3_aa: CASSLEETQYF; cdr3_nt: TGTGCCAGCAGCTTGGAAGAGACCCAGTACTTC
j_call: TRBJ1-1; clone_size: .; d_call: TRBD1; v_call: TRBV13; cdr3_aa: CASRVQGNAEAFF; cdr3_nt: TGTGCCAGCAGGGTACAGGGGAATGCTGAAGCTTTCTTT
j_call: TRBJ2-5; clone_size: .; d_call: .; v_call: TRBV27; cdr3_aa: CASSLYRGAPGETQYF; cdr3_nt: TGTGCCAGCAGTTTATACCGGGGGGCGCCAGGGGAGACCCAGTACTTC
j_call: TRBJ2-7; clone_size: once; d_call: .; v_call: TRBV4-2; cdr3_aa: CASSQDGKEQYF; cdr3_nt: TGTGCCAGCAGCCAAGATGGGAAGGAGCAGTACTTC
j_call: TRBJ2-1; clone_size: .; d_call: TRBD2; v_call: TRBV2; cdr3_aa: CASSPLAGGKNEQFF; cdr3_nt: TGTGCCAGCAGCCCCCTAGCGGGGGGGAAGAATGAGCAGTTCTTC
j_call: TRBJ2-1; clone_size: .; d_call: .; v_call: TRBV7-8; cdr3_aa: CASSPFRVADFNEQFF; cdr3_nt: TGTGCCAGCTCCCCGTTCAGGGTAGCGGATTTCAATGAGCAGTTCTTC
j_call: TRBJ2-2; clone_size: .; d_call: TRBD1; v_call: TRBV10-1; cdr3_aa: CAIPGTVNTGELFF; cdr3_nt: TGCGCCATCCCTGGGACAGTGAACACCGGGGAGCTGTTTTTT
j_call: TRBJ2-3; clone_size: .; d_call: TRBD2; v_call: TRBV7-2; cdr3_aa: CASSLAPLAGGRTDTQYF; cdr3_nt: TGTGCCAGCAGCTTAGCGCCACTAGCGGGGGGGCGCACAGATACGCAGTATTTT
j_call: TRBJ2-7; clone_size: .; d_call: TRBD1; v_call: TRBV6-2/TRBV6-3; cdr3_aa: CASSTIQGAHEQYF; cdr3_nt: TGTGCCAGCAGTACCATACAGGGGGCCCACGAGCAGTACTTC
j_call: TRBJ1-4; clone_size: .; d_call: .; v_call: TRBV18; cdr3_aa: CASSLGPPTNEKLFF; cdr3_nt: TGTGCCAGCTCACTGGGACCGCCAACTAATGAAAAACTGTTTTTT
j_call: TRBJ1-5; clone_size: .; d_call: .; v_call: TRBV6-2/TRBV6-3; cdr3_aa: CASSYFGQSQHF; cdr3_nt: TGTGCCAGCAGTTATTTTGGACAGAGCCAGCATTTT
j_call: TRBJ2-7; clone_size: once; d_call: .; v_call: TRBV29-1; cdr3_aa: CSVEGAGKSYEQYF; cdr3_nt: TGCAGCGTTGAAGGGGCAGGGAAGTCCTACGAGCAGTACTTC
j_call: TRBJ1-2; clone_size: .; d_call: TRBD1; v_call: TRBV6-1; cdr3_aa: CASRERTGTGGHYGYTF; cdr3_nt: TGTGCCAGCAGAGAACGTACCGGGACAGGGGGCCACTATGGCTACACCTTC
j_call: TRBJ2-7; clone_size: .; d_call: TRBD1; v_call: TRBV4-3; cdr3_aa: CASSLQGTGRYEQYF; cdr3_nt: TGCGCCAGCAGCCTACAGGGGACAGGGAGGTACGAGCAGTACTTC
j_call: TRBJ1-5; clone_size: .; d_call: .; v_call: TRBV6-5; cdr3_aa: CASRTGLNQPQHF; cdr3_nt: TGTGCCAGCAGAACGGGGTTGAATCAGCCCCAGCATTTT
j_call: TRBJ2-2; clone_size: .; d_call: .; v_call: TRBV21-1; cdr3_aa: CASSKEGREGLDTGELFF; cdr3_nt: TGTGCCAGCAGCAAAGAGGGGCGGGAGGGCCTGGACACCGGGGAGCTGTTTTTT
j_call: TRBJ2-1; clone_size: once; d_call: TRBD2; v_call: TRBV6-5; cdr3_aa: CASSGSSNEQFF; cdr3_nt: TGTGCCAGTAGCGGGTCTAGTAATGAGCAGTTCTTC
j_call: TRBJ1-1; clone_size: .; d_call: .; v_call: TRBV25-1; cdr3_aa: CASSGLWDTEAFF; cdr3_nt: TGTGCCAGCAGCGGACTTTGGGACACTGAAGCTTTCTTT
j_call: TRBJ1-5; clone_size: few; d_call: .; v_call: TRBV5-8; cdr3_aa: CASSLWGAHQPQHF; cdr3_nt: TGTGCCAGCAGCTTGTGGGGAGCCCATCAGCCCCAGCATTTT
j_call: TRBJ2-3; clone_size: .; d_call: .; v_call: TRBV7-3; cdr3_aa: CASSWSGASTDTQYF; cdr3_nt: TGTGCCAGCAGCTGGAGCGGAGCTAGCACAGATACGCAGTATTTT
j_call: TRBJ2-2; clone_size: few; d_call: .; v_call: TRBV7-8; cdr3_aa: CASSQEEGIYTGELFF; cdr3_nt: TGTGCCAGCAGCCAGGAGGAGGGGATTTACACCGGGGAGCTGTTTTTT
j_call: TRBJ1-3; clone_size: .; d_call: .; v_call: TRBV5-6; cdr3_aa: CASSQQGTGNTIYF; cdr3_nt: TGTGCCAGCAGCCAACAGGGTACTGGAAACACCATATATTTT
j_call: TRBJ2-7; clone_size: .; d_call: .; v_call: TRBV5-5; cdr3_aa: CASSLTGSGLYEQYF; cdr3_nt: TGTGCCAGCAGCTTGACAGGGAGCGGATTGTACGAGCAGTACTTC
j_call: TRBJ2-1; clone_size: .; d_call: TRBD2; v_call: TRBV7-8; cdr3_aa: CASSASGGRVEQFF; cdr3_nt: TGTGCCAGCAGCGCTAGCGGGGGCCGGGTTGAGCAGTTCTTC
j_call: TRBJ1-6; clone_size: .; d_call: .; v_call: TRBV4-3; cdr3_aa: CASSQAGEGGNSPLHF; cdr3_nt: TGCGCCAGCAGCCAAGCCGGCGAGGGGGGTAATTCACCCCTCCACTTT